This T cell receptor (beta chain) was profiled in a study of human T cells and chemical hapten exposure. Across the whole study: Upper-back patch tests with 0.01% DPC were read at 6 days. Study results and caveats: Sensitization with DPC brought no change to TCRs above 1 in 1000 in frequency. Patch test score tracked positively with PT1 expanded TCR counts.

The CDR3 consists of 13 residues. Trimming removed 2 bases at V and 1 base at J, with 6 bases between. The germline CDR1 and CDR2 sequences are SGHTS and YDEGEE. This clonotype was found many times. What it recognizes is unknown. Specified time point: patch test 2, 6 weeks after DPC sensitization. Treatment: therapeutic diphenylcyclopropenone sensitization with weekly scalp DPC. Every donor had alopecia and was 18 to 70 years old; all were suitable for DPC. One entry per CDR3 protein, called by TCRdb with MiXCR from the RACE reads. The sample consists of some 100,000 distinct CDR3 sequences, 9.3% of them appearing once.

This receptor was taken from a woman aged 40 to 50 with alopecia areata. Some clones in this sample may be carry-over from other donors' samples. Sequencing used whole blood, obtained in connection with sensitization to the hapten diphenylcyclopropenone (DPC). This chain connects TRBV5-8 to TRBJ1-1; maybe TRBD1 (6 bases). The CDR3 region has the DNA TGTGCCAGCAGCTTACAGGGGAACACTGAAGCTTTCTTT. Translating gives CASSLQGNTEAFF.